The 15 T cell receptor beta chains below were found in one sample sequenced in a study of glioma-infiltrating T cells after dendritic cell vaccination. Assay: immunoSEQ multiplex PCR; the TCRdb copy retains only in-frame clones and omits some. The sample records 45,000 to 55,000 clones, 65% to 90% being singletons. Sample: blood, taken before dendritic cell vaccination. The receptors shown here come from a human donor with glioblastoma.

The chain links TRBV14 to TRBJ2-3, with 7 nucleotides matching TRBD2. The V gene's germline CDR1 is SGHDN and CDR2 FVKESK. The CDR3 contains 17 residues. Trimming at V came to 1 base and at J to 0 bases, leaving 7 bases not matched to a gene. As DNA, the CDR3 is TGTGCCAGCAGCCAAGGTCCAAAGCGGGGCAGCACAGATACGCAGTATTTT. Amino acids: CASSQGPKRGSTDTQYF.

J is TRBJ1-1 and V is TRBV10-3, with 9 bases lining up with TRBD1. Germline V gene sequence: CDR1 ENHRY, CDR2 SYGVKD. The CDR3 extends over 14 amino acids. V was pared by 10 bases and J by 2 bases, with 8 bases of the junction left unmatched. This CDR3 reads CATSRTGENTEAFF. CDR3 nucleotide sequence: TGTGCCACCTCTCGGACAGGGGAAAACACTGAAGCTTTCTTT.

The rearrangement uses TRBV5-6 and TRBJ2-7; 8 bases are a match to TRBD1. Germline trimming cut 5 bases from V and 2 bases from J; bases unmatched to any gene: 6. Germline CDR1 SGHDT, CDR2 YYEEEE. CDR3 length: 14 residues. CDR3 residues: CASRLGQGTYEQYF. The CDR3 DNA reads TGTGCCAGCAGACTTGGACAGGGTACCTACGAGCAGTACTTC.

This chain uses TRBV15 with TRBJ2-7; TRBD1 agrees at 7 bases. The CDR3 consists of 16 residues. Unmatched junction bases numbered 8, after V lost 1 base and J lost 2 bases. Germline V gene sequence: CDR1 LNHNV, CDR2 YYDKDF (reference sequence). The CDR3: CATSRGGTAKPYEQYF. CDR3 nucleotide sequence: TGTGCCACCAGCAGAGGTGGGACAGCAAAGCCCTACGAGCAGTACTTC.

The sample holds a few counts of this clone. The chain uses TRBV19 and TRBJ1-2; the D gene is possibly TRBD1 (6 bases). CDR1 and CDR2 (germline): LNHDA, SQIVND (reference sequence). CDR3 length equals 13 residues. V was trimmed by 8 bases and J by 8 bases, leaving 18 bases between them. The CDR3 region is CASYQGDIGGYTF. Written as DNA, the CDR3 is TGTGCCAGTTACCAAGGGGACATAGGAGGCTACACCTTC.

By frequency in the sample, this clone is medium-sized. The gene calls are TRBV30 and TRBJ2-1; D is perhaps TRBD2 (5 bases). Trimming removed 2 bases from V and 0 bases from J, with 11 bases in between. Germline V gene data show CDR1 as GTSNPN and CDR2 as SVGIG (reference sequence). The CDR3 runs to 15 residues. The CDR3 here is CAWSLGASSYNEQFF. The CDR3 bases are TGTGCCTGGAGTTTGGGAGCAAGCTCCTACAATGAGCAGTTCTTC.

This sequence joins TRBV7-2 and TRBJ1-5; no clear D gene. Germline V lookup: CDR1 SGHTA, CDR2 FQGNSA. The CDR3 is made up of 14 amino acids. The V end lost 4 bases, the J end lost 4 bases, and 11 bases lay between the germline ends. CDR3 in amino acids: CASSSWGANQPQHF. The CDR3 DNA reads as TGTGCCAGCAGCTCCTGGGGAGCAAATCAGCCCCAGCATTTT.

This clone turned up a few times. The chain couples TRBV11-2 to TRBJ2-7, with D possibly being TRBD1 (6 bases). This CDR3 is built from 14 residues. CDR1 SGHAT and CDR2 FQNNGV come from the germline V gene. V was shortened by 5 bases and J by 0 bases, with 11 bases between the two germline ends. CDR3 sequence (DNA): TGTGCCAGCAGCCGAGGGGACACCTCCTACGAGCAGTACTTC. The encoded protein is CASSRGDTSYEQYF. The entire variable domain, with the rest obtained from reference TRBV11-2 and TRBJ2-7, is as follows: EAGVAQSPRYKIIEKRQSVAFWCNPISGHATLYWYQQILGQGPKLLIQFQNNGVVDDSQLPKDRFSAERLKGVDSTLKIQPAKLEDSAVYLCASSRGDTSYEQYFGPGTRLTVT.

This clone was recorded once. This chain uses TRBV9 with TRBJ1-2; 7 bases match TRBD1. The CDR3 extends over 15 amino acids. The germline V gene encodes CDR1 SGDLS and CDR2 YYNGEE. With 3 bases clipped from V and 1 base from J, the junction kept 6 bases outside the gene matches. The CDR3 loop reads CASSGGTAINYGYTF. The CDR3 DNA is TGTGCCAGCAGCGGGGGGACAGCTATTAACTATGGCTACACCTTC.

The chain couples TRBV6-5 to TRBJ1-2; no clear D. The CDR3 contains 10 residues. The V gene lost 10 bases and the J gene lost 5 bases, with 8 bases spanning the gap. Germline CDR1 MNHEY, CDR2 SVGAGI. CDR3 sequence: CANPGYGYTF. CDR3 in DNA: TGTGCCAACCCCGGGTATGGCTACACCTTC.

The gene calls are TRBV10-1 and TRBJ2-1; D uncertain. This CDR3 has 16 amino acids. Germline V CDR1 and CDR2: WNHNN, SYGVQD (reference sequence). The germline V and J ends were trimmed by 0 bases and 2 bases, with 11 bases remaining between them. CDR3 sequence: CASSESNRSPYNEQFF. CDR3 nucleotide sequence: TGCGCCAGCAGTGAGTCGAATCGTAGCCCCTACAATGAGCAGTTCTTC.

The J gene is TRBJ2-7, the V gene TRBV7-7; D gene unclear. The CDR3 runs 15 residues. Per germline, CDR1 SSHAT and CDR2 FNYEAQ (reference sequence). V gave up 4 bases and J gave up 4 bases, with 17 bases separating them. The CDR3 sequence is CASSSYFGPQYEQYF. CDR3 nucleotides: TGTGCCAGCAGCTCCTACTTTGGGCCCCAATACGAGCAGTACTTC. Full variable domain (outside the CDR3, taken from reference TRBV7-7 and TRBJ2-7): GAGVSQSPRYKVTKRGQDVTLRCDPISSHATLYWYQQALGQGPEFLTYFNYEAQPDKSGLPSDRFSAERPEGSISTLTIQRTEQRDSAMYRCASSSYFGPQYEQYFGPGTRLTVT.

The genes are TRBV12-5 and TRBJ1-1; 9 nucleotides agree with TRBD1. This CDR3 contains 17 residues. From germline, CDR1 is LGHNT and CDR2 FRNRAP. After removal of 0 bases from V and 4 bases from J, the junction contained 9 bases not matched to a gene. CDR3: CASGLVQGARPSTEAFF. CDR3 bases: TGTGCTAGTGGTTTGGTACAGGGGGCGCGGCCCAGCACTGAAGCTTTCTTT.

V usage is TRBV10-3 and J usage is TRBJ1-1, with 9 bases that match TRBD1. V lost 10 bases and J lost 1; bases outside the gene matches: 4. The CDR3 is made up of 13 amino acids. Germline V lookup: CDR1 ENHRY, CDR2 SYGVKD. The CDR3 spells CATRDRENTEAFF. The DNA of the CDR3 is TGTGCCACAAGGGACAGGGAGAACACTGAAGCTTTCTTT.

V gene TRBV9 combines with J gene TRBJ2-3, with 13 positions matching TRBD2. This CDR3 is built from 16 residues. The germline CDR1 and CDR2 sequences are SGDLS and YYNGEE. The V segment lost 4 bases and the J segment 2 bases; nucleotides outside the gene matches: 4. The CDR3 region has the DNA TGTGCCAGCAGCACGGGACTAGCGGGGATCACAGATACGCAGTATTTT. This translates into CASSTGLAGITDTQYF. Together with reference TRBV9 and TRBJ2-3, the CDR3 gives the full variable domain: DSGVTQTPKHLITATGQRVTLRCSPRSGDLSVYWYQQSLDQGLQFLIQYYNGEERAKGNILERFSAQQFPDLHSELNLSSLELGDSALYFCASSTGLAGITDTQYFGPGTRLTVL.